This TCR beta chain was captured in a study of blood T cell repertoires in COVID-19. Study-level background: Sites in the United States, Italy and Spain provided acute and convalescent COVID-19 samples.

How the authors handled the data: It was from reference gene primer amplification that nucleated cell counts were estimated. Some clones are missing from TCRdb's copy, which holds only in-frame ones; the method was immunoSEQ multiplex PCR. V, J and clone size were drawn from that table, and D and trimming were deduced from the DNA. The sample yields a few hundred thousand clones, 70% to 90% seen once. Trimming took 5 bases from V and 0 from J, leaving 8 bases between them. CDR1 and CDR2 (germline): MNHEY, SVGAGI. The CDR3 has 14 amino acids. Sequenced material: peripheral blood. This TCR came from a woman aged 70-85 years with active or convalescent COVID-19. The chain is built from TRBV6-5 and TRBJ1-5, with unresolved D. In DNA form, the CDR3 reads TGTGCCAGCAGTAGCCAGGATAGCAATCAGCCCCAGCATTTT. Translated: CASSSQDSNQPQHF.